This TCR beta chain appears in the sequencing data of a study of blood T cell repertoires in COVID-19. Study overall: Sites across the United States, Italy and Spain contributed samples from acute and convalescent COVID-19. PBMCs, B-cell-depleted T cells, or T cells provided the cDNA or gDNA that made up the material.

This clone has a single count. Sequencing was performed with immunoSEQ multiplex PCR; in TCRdb, only in-frame clones are kept and a portion is missing. The sample shows about 300,000 clones, more than 70% of them seen only once. The CDR3 loop spans 15 amino acids. The V gene's germline CDR1 is LGHNT and CDR2 FRNRAP. V dropped 0 bases and J dropped 4 bases, with 11 bases sitting between them. The sequenced sample consisted of peripheral blood. This TCR derives from a woman aged 45-65 years with acute or convalescent COVID-19. V and J are TRBV12-5 and TRBJ2-3; D not certain. CDR3 DNA: TGTGCTAGTGGTTTGGTCCTGGGCACTTCAGATACGCAGTATTTT. Protein: CASGLVLGTSDTQYF.